This T cell receptor (beta chain) was sequenced during a study of T cells in Graves' hyperthyroidism and ophthalmopathy. Study outcomes and limitations: Using 13 V-J features, a model discriminated ophthalmopathy from stable hyperthyroidism. Most clonotypes expanded in thyroid above 0.001 were likewise present in blood.

Researchers barred patients who had uncontrolled infection, other autoimmune disease, pregnancy or lactation. The diagnoses drew upon clinical symptoms, serum thyroxine and TRAb, thyroid ultrasound and orbital computed tomography. TCR beta CDR3 regions were amplified from RNA. First-round RT-PCR of the TCR CDR3 relied on the HTBI primer set. Using its own MiXCR run on the multiplex PCR reads, TCRdb lists one record per CDR3 protein. This table holds 500,000 to 600,000 distinct CDR3 sequences, around 43% found once. This clonotype was observed many times. Its antigen is undetermined. The specimen sequenced was peripheral blood or thyroid tissue (not recorded which). This clonotype originated in an adult woman with Graves' disease, either hyperthyroidism or ophthalmopathy (not recorded which).

CDR3 protein: CASIGGGYGYTF. CDR3 DNA sequence: TGTGCCAGCATCGGCGGGGGCTATGGCTACACCTTC. V and J are TRBV7-9 and TRBJ1-2; a weak D match, TRBD1 (5 bases). In germline, CDR1 is SEHNR, CDR2 FQNEAQ (reference sequence). The CDR3 runs 12 residues. The ends were cut back, 7 bases at V and 4 bases at J, with 10 bases in the middle.